The 28 T cell receptor beta chains below all came from one sample that was sequenced in a study of blood T cell repertoires in COVID-19. TCRdb keeps only in-frame clones here, not all; method: immunoSEQ multiplex PCR. The table has some 75,000 clones, less than 90% seen once. The specimen was peripheral blood. The receptors derive from a man aged 50-59 years with COVID-19, enrolled during active disease.

The chain carries TRBV6-5 and TRBJ1-2; TRBD1 matches 9 bases. The germline V gene encodes CDR1 MNHEY and CDR2 SVGAGI. V lost 7 bases to trimming and J lost 2 bases; unmatched junction nucleotides: 5. The CDR3 runs 14 residues. This chain's CDR3 is CASTTGTGNYGYTF. The CDR3 DNA follows: TGTGCCAGCACCACCGGGACAGGGAACTATGGCTACACCTTC.

The chain joins TRBV18 to TRBJ2-4, with D perhaps TRBD1 (7 bases). V lost 1 base, J lost 5 bases, and 15 bases lay in between. This CDR3 is 16 amino acids long. CDR1 is KGHSH, CDR2 LQKENI, per germline. The CDR3 nucleotides are TGTGCCAGCTCACCACTATCCAGGGGGGTCCAAAACATTCAGTACTTC. Residues: CASSPLSRGVQNIQYF.

The V and J genes are TRBV5-4 and TRBJ2-7, with 10 bases fitting TRBD1. V gave up 0 bases and J gave up 5 bases; unmatched junction bases: 8. CDR3 length equals 16 residues. Germline loops: CDR1 SGHNT, CDR2 YYREEE (reference sequence). The CDR3 loop is CASSLGWGQGLNEQYF. CDR3 in DNA: TGTGCCAGCAGCTTGGGTTGGGGACAGGGGCTGAACGAGCAGTACTTC.

The chain links TRBV11-2 to TRBJ2-1; possibly TRBD1 for D (5 bases). Germline CDR1 and CDR2: SGHAT and FQNNGV. V dropped 0 bases and J dropped 4 bases, with 16 bases sitting between them. This CDR3 is built from 17 residues. In DNA form, the CDR3 reads TGTGCCAGCAGCTTAGATGTAGGGGCAGTAGTTTACAATGAGCAGTTCTTC. Translating it yields CASSLDVGAVVYNEQFF. Looking up the rest from reference TRBV11-2 and TRBJ2-1 gives the full variable domain: EAGVAQSPRYKIIEKRQSVAFWCNPISGHATLYWYQQILGQGPKLLIQFQNNGVVDDSQLPKDRFSAERLKGVDSTLKIQPAKLEDSAVYLCASSLDVGAVVYNEQFFGPGTRLTVL.

The J gene is TRBJ1-1, the V gene TRBV7-9, with D tentatively TRBD1 (5 bases). In germline, CDR1 is SEHNR, CDR2 FQNEAQ (reference sequence). V lost 4 bases and J lost 5, with 11 bases in between. The CDR3 loop spans 13 amino acids. As DNA, the CDR3 is TGTGCCAGCAGCTCGACAGAACGAACTGAAGCTTTCTTT. It encodes CASSSTERTEAFF.

This chain joins TRBV7-2 and TRBJ2-7; 8 bases map to TRBD1. Losses at the gene ends were 5 bases for V and 6 bases for J; bases not matched to a gene: 6. Germline loops: CDR1 SGHTA, CDR2 FQGNSA. The CDR3 spans 13 residues. DNA for the CDR3: TGTGCCAGCAGCATCACTACAGGGGGCGAGCAGTACTTC. Protein: CASSITTGGEQYF.

The chain carries TRBV5-6 and TRBJ2-2; D is undetermined. This CDR3 region has 13 residues. Germline V lookup: CDR1 SGHDT, CDR2 YYEEEE. With 0 bases removed from V and 8 bases from J, the gap between germline ends came to 8 bases. CDR3 loop: CASSLESRGELFF. The CDR3 DNA reads TGTGCCAGCAGCTTGGAATCCAGGGGGGAGCTGTTTTTT.

The V call is TRBV6-6, the J call TRBJ2-5; the D is unclear. The V end lost 4 bases, the J end lost 2 bases, and 2 bases lay between the germline ends. The V gene's germline CDR1 is MNHNY and CDR2 SVGAGI (reference sequence). The CDR3 loop spans 11 amino acids. The CDR3 coding sequence is TGTGCCAGCAGTTCTCAAGAGACCCAGTACTTC. Its translation: CASSSQETQYF.

V gene TRBV11-1 combines with J gene TRBJ2-1; 8 nucleotides match TRBD2. The CDR3 sequence is 16 residues long. Germline V gene sequence: CDR1 SGHAT, CDR2 FQDESV (reference sequence). V dropped 5 bases and J dropped 0; count of bases not matched to a gene: 6. The CDR3 loop reads CASSDGLASSYNEQFF. The CDR3 bases are TGTGCCAGCAGCGATGGACTAGCAAGCTCCTACAATGAGCAGTTCTTC.

The V gene is TRBV7-8, the J gene TRBJ2-1, with 7 nucleotides matching TRBD1. This CDR3 has 14 residues. Trimming removed 3 bases from V and 4 bases from J; junction bases left unmatched: 3. In germline, CDR1 is SGHVS, CDR2 FQNEAQ. The CDR3 region is CASSFETGYNEQFF. Written as DNA, the CDR3 is TGTGCCAGCAGCTTCGAGACAGGGTACAATGAGCAGTTCTTC.

This chain uses TRBV5-5 with TRBJ1-2; maybe TRBD1 (6 bases). This CDR3 contains 19 residues. V lost 5 bases, J lost 7 bases, and 33 bases lay in between. The germline gives CDR1 SGHKS, CDR2 YYEKEE (reference sequence). The DNA of the CDR3 is TGTGCCAGCAGTCCGGGTAGCAGGGGATCAATGACTGGGGATGCTGGCTACACCTTC. It codes for CASSPGSRGSMTGDAGYTF.

The chain couples TRBV6-4 to TRBJ2-3, with 7 bases that match TRBD1. Germline V gene lookup returns CDR1 MRHNA and CDR2 SNTAGT. Trimming cost V 2 bases and J 0 bases; bases outside gene matches: 8. This CDR3 has 17 residues. The CDR3 reads CASSDDRVSPSTDTQYF. The CDR3 DNA reads as TGTGCCAGCAGTGACGACAGGGTATCTCCTAGCACAGATACGCAGTATTTT.

CDR3 DNA sequence: TGTGCCAGCAGCCCCCGGACAGGGATCACTGAAGCTTTCTTT. As protein: CASSPRTGITEAFF. The V gene is TRBV5-4, the J gene TRBJ1-1; 8 bases match TRBD1. The germline V gene encodes CDR1 SGHNT and CDR2 YYREEE (reference sequence). V shed 4 bases, J shed 4 bases, and the junction held 6 bases outside the gene matches. This CDR3 is 14 amino acids long.

In DNA form, the CDR3 reads TGTGCCAGCCAGGGGGATACTGAAGCTTTCTTT. Residues: CASQGDTEAFF. The chain has TRBV7-9 and TRBJ1-1, with 7 bases fitting TRBD1. V gave up 8 bases and J gave up 5 bases; unmatched junction bases: 2. Germline V gene data show CDR1 as SEHNR and CDR2 as FQNEAQ (reference sequence). The CDR3 is made up of 11 amino acids.

The V call is TRBV21-1, the J call TRBJ2-2; no DNA check was done on the table's D call, TRBD1. TRBV21-1 is termed a pseudogene. The CDR3 totals 17 residues. Here the CDR3 reads CASSIQLDRGLTGELFF. In nucleotides, the CDR3 is TGTGCCAGCAGCATACAATTGGACAGGGGGCTCACCGGGGAGCTGTTTTTT.

The rearrangement joins TRBV7-2 to TRBJ1-1; D not resolved. CDR1 is SGHTA, CDR2 FQGNSA, per germline. V lost 0 bases and J 4 bases, leaving 12 bases between the germline ends. The CDR3 contains 15 residues. As DNA, the CDR3 is TGTGCCAGCAGCTTAGCGTACGGTATGAGCACTGAAGCTTTCTTT. This translates into CASSLAYGMSTEAFF. Together with reference TRBV7-2 and TRBJ1-1, the CDR3 gives the full variable domain: GAGVSQSPSNKVTEKGKDVELRCDPISGHTALYWYRQSLGQGLEFLIYFQGNSAPDKSGLPSDRFSAERTGGSVSTLTIQRTQQEDSAVYLCASSLAYGMSTEAFFGQGTRLTVV.

CDR3 in DNA: TGTGCCAGCAGCCCCACGGGGGGGTCTAGGGAAAAACTGTTTTTT. Protein: CASSPTGGSREKLFF. The V gene is TRBV3-1 (or the pseudogene TRBV3-2), the J gene TRBJ1-4; tentative D call: TRBD1 (5 bases). The CDR3 contains 15 residues. From germline, CDR1 is LGHDT and CDR2 YNNKEL (reference sequence). V dropped 4 bases and J dropped 8 bases, with 17 bases sitting between them.

This clone was detected many times. The genes are TRBV12-3 or TRBV12-4 and TRBJ2-7, with D possibly being TRBD1 (6 bases). This CDR3 has 13 residues. V was pared by 4 bases and J by 5 bases, with 12 bases between. For the CDR3, the DNA is TGTGCCAGCAGTTCCGGACAGTCCCACGAGCAGTACTTC. Translating gives CASSSGQSHEQYF.

This chain links TRBV24-1 with TRBJ2-1; TRBD2 might be the D (5 bases). In germline, CDR1 is KGHDR, CDR2 SFDVKD. CDR3 size: 15 residues. Deletions cut 1 base from V and 6 bases from J, with 12 bases between. CDR3 amino acids: CATSDLRGSRNEQFF. CDR3 sequence (DNA): TGTGCCACCAGTGATTTACGGGGTTCGCGCAATGAGCAGTTCTTC.

This clone was seen more than once but under ten times. This rearrangement joins TRBV18 to TRBJ1-5; D is possibly TRBD1 (6 bases). The CDR3 sequence is 14 residues long. Germline V gene sequence: CDR1 KGHSH, CDR2 LQKENI. The V end was cut by 6 bases, the J end by 7 bases, with 16 bases between. In DNA form, the CDR3 reads TGTGCCAGCTCTAATCAACAGGGTCACCAGCCCCAGCATTTT. Translation: CASSNQQGHQPQHF.

The rearrangement joins TRBV5-6 to TRBJ1-5; perhaps TRBD1 as D (6 bases). Germline V gene sequence: CDR1 SGHDT, CDR2 YYEEEE. The CDR3 extends over 15 amino acids. The V end lost 4 bases, the J end lost 3 bases, and 14 bases lay between the germline ends. The DNA of the CDR3 is TGTGCCAGCAGCCCGAGGGGGGGGCTCAATCAGCCCCAGCATTTT. Translated, it gives CASSPRGGLNQPQHF. The whole variable domain, filled in from reference TRBV5-6 and TRBJ1-5, reads DAGVTQSPTHLIKTRGQQVTLRCSPKSGHDTVSWYQQALGQGPQFIFQYYEEEERQRGNFPDRFSGHQFPNYSSELNVNALLLGDSALYLCASSPRGGLNQPQHFGDGTRLSIL.

CDR3 amino acids: CASSPQGFGYTF. The CDR3, as DNA: TGTGCCAGCAGCCCACAGGGTTTTGGCTACACCTTC. This chain uses TRBV6-5 with TRBJ1-2; possibly TRBD1 for D (6 bases). Trimming cost V 6 bases and J 7 bases, with 12 bases left between them. This CDR3 is 12 amino acids long. Per germline, CDR1 MNHEY and CDR2 SVGAGI.

J is TRBJ1-5 and V is TRBV20-1; TRBD1 is a possible D gene (5 bases). V lost 5 bases and J lost 5, with 7 bases in between. The CDR3 loop spans 11 amino acids. Germline loops: CDR1 DFQATT, CDR2 SNEGSKA (reference sequence). The CDR3 region is CSAGGDQPQHF. The CDR3 region has the DNA TGCAGTGCTGGGGGGGATCAGCCCCAGCATTTT.

The J gene is TRBJ2-7, the V gene TRBV3-1 (or the pseudogene TRBV3-2); the D is unclear. The CDR3 spans 13 residues. V gave up 1 base and J gave up 2 bases, with 6 bases separating them. Germline V CDR1 and CDR2: LGHDT, YNNKEL (reference sequence). CDR3 nucleotide sequence: TGTGCCAGCAGCCAAGTCCCAGCCTACGAGCAGTACTTC. Residues: CASSQVPAYEQYF.

This chain uses TRBV13 with TRBJ1-2; TRBD1 might be the D (6 bases). CDR3 length: 14 residues. The germline CDR1 and CDR2 sequences are PRHDT and FYEKMQ (reference sequence). The V end was cut by 8 bases, the J end by 7 bases, with 20 bases between. This CDR3 reads CASALQGRDFGYTF. DNA for the CDR3: TGTGCCAGCGCGTTACAGGGAAGGGATTTTGGCTACACCTTC.

This clone was recorded a few times. V is TRBV4-1 and J is TRBJ2-7, with D perhaps TRBD1 (6 bases). Germline lookup yields CDR1 MGHRA and CDR2 YSYEKL. This CDR3 comprises 22 residues. V lost 0 bases and J 2 bases, leaving 32 bases between the germline ends. CDR3 residues: CASSQEAMGDPSGGQTPYEQYF. The CDR3 region has the DNA TGCGCCAGCAGCCAAGAAGCCATGGGGGATCCGAGTGGGGGCCAAACCCCCTACGAGCAGTACTTC.

The gene calls are TRBV19 and TRBJ1-5; 10 nucleotides agree with TRBD1. Per the germline V gene, CDR1 is LNHDA and CDR2 is SQIVND (reference sequence). The ends lost 1 base at V and 3 bases at J; junction bases unmatched: 3. This CDR3 has 16 residues. CDR3 sequence (DNA): TGTGCCAGTAGTATAGTGGGACAGGGGCACAATCAGCCCCAGCATTTT. This sequence encodes CASSIVGQGHNQPQHF.

The chain couples TRBV9 to TRBJ2-7; TRBD1 aligns across 9 bases. Germline CDR1 is SGDLS and CDR2 is YYNGEE. V lost 5 bases to trimming and J lost 6 bases; unmatched junction nucleotides: 15. This CDR3 has 16 amino acids. CDR3 sequence (DNA): TGTGCCAGCAGTCGAGCCGCCGACAGGGGGGTTATCGAGCAGTACTTC. Residues: CASSRAADRGVIEQYF.